Reported below is one T cell receptor (beta chain). Its antigen is still unknown. TCRdb reanalysed the RT-PCR reads using MiXCR and keeps one entry per CDR3 protein. The profile shows 600,000 to 700,000 distinct CDR3 sequences, about 15% of them singletons. The data are from a study of response to subunit inactivated influenza vaccine. Study-wide results and caveats: There was a suggestion from the authors that each seasonal influenza vaccination recruits few new T cells.

The CDR3 loop spans 14 amino acids. V shed 8 bases and J shed 4 bases, with 17 bases lying between them. CDR1 and CDR2 (germline): MDHEN, SYDVKM. This specimen consisted of PBMCs from blood, obtained roughly 15 days before vaccination. The rearrangement links TRBV28 to TRBJ2-5, with a weak D call TRBD1 (5 bases). The source of this sequence is a man aged 50 or older who received an inactivated influenza vaccine. CDR3 sequence reads: CASQGFLDSETQYF. Written as DNA, the CDR3 is TGTGCCAGCCAGGGCTTTCTAGATTCAGAGACCCAGTACTTC.